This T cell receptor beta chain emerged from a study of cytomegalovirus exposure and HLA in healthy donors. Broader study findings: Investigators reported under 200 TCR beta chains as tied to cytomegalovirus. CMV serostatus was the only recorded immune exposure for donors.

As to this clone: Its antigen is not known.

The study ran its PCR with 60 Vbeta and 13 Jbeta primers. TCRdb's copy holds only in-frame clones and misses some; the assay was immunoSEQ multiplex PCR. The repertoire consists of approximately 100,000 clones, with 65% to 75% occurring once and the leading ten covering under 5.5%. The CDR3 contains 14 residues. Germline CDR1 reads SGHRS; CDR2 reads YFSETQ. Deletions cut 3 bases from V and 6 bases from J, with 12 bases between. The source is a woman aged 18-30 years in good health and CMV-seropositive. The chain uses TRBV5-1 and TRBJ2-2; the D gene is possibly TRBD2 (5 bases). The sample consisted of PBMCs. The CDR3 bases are TGCGCCAGCAGCTCGTCGGGGAGCGCCGGGGAGCTGTTTTTT. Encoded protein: CASSSSGSAGELFF. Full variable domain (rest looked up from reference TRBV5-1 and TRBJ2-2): KAGVTQTPRYLIKTRGQQVTLSCSPISGHRSVSWYQQTPGQGLQFLFEYFSETQRNKGNFPGRFSGRQFSNSRSEMNVSTLELGDSALYLCASSSSGSAGELFFGEGSRLTVL.